Described below is a single T cell receptor beta chain sequence and its context. These data are taken from a study of blood T cell repertoires in COVID-19. Study as a whole: Samples came from the United States, Italy and Spain, spanning acute and convalescent COVID-19. Nucleic acid was either cDNA or gDNA, and it came from T cells, B-cell-depleted T cells, or PBMCs.

CDR3 length equals 16 residues. Per the germline V gene, CDR1 is SGDLS and CDR2 is YYNGEE. V shed 4 bases and J shed 6 bases, with 19 bases lying between them. How the authors handled the data: Estimation of nucleated cell counts relied on the amplification of reference gene primers. Generated by immunoSEQ multiplex PCR, the TCRdb table keeps only in-frame clones and is missing some. V and J calls and clone size are copied from that table; D and trimming were computed from the DNA. This sample has 30,000 to 50,000 clones, with around 87% found just once. The specimen sequenced was peripheral blood. This rearrangement joins TRBV9 to TRBJ2-2; D is perhaps TRBD2 (6 bases). The origin of this receptor is a man over 45 with active or convalescent COVID-19. CDR3 amino acids: CASSPGAWPGAGELFF. The CDR3 nucleotides are TGTGCCAGCAGCCCCGGGGCCTGGCCGGGGGCCGGGGAGCTGTTTTTT.